The TCR beta chain described here comes from a study of blood T cells in healthy people across ages. Whole-study findings and limits: Naive T cell percentage and TCR beta diversity correlated strongly. One million T cells yielded diversity estimates that were considered underestimates.

A second PCR, run for about 6 to 12 cycles, used a sample-barcoded 5' primer plus a J-beta primer mix. All samples gave at least 2.5 million CDR3-containing paired-end reads. MiXCR was run by TCRdb on the 5' RACE reads, yielding one entry per CDR3 protein. The sample carries roughly 1,300,000 distinct CDR3 sequences, 55% to 75% recorded once. The germline V gene encodes CDR1 SGHVS and CDR2 FNYEAQ. V was trimmed by 5 bases and J by 10 bases, leaving 18 bases between them. The CDR3 loop spans 14 amino acids. Those donating, healthy Caucasian individuals from Russia, were aged roughly 6 to 100. For this clonotype: Its matching antigen is unknown.

The sequencing sample was made of blood. V usage is TRBV7-6 and J usage is TRBJ2-1, with TRBD2 as a possible D gene (5 bases). The TCR originated in a man aged 18 to 29 in good health. The CDR3 loop reads CASSGLRTGWEQFF. The CDR3 DNA is TGTGCCAGCAGCGGGTTAAGGACTGGCTGGGAGCAGTTCTTC.